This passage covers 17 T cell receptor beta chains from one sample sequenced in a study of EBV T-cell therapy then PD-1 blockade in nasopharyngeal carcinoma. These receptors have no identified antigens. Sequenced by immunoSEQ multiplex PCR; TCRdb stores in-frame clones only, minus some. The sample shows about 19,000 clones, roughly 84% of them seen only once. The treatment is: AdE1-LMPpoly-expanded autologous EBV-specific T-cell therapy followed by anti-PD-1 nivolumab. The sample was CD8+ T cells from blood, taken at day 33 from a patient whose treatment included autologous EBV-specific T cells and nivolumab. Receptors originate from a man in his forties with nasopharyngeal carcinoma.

The CDR3 is CASSFLGTAYGYTF. DNA of the CDR3: TGTGCCAGCAGCTTCCTGGGGACAGCCTATGGCTACACCTTC. J is TRBJ1-2 and V is TRBV7-9; TRBD1 matches 7 bases. J lost 4 bases, V lost 3 bases, and 5 bases had no gene match. Germline CDR1 is SEHNR and CDR2 is FQNEAQ (reference sequence). The CDR3 covers 14 residues.

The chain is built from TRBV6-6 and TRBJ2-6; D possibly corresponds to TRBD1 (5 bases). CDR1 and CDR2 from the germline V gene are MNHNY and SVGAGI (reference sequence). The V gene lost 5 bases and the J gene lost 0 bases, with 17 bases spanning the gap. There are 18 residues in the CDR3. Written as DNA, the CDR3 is TGTGCCAGCAGTCACCACCTACAGGCACCCTCTGGGGCCAACGTCCTGACTTTC. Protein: CASSHHLQAPSGANVLTF.

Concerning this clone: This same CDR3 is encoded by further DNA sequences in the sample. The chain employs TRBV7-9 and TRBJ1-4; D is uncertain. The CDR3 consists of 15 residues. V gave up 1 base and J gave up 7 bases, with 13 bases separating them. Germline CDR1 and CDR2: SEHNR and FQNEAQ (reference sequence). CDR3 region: CASSLGAVIGEKLFF. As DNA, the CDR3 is TGTGCCAGCAGCTTAGGGGCCGTTATAGGTGAAAAACTGTTTTTT. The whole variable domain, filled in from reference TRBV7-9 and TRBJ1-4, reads DTGVSQNPRHKITKRGQNVTFRCDPISEHNRLYWYRQTLGQGPEFLTYFQNEAQLEKSRLLSDRFSAERPKGSFSTLEIQRTEQGDSAMYLCASSLGAVIGEKLFFGSGTQLSVL.

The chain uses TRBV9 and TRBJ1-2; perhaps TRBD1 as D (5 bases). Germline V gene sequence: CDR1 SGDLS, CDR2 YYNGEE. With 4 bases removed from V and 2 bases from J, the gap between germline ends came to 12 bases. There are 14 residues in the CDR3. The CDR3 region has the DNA TGTGCCAGCAGCCCCCCGGGGGGAAACTATGGCTACACCTTC. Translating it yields CASSPPGGNYGYTF.

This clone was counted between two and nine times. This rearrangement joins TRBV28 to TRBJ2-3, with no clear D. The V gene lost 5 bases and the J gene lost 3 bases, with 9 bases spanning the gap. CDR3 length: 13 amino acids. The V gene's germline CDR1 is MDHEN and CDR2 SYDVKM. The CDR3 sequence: CASSHGPTDTQYF. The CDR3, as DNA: TGTGCCAGCAGTCACGGACCGACAGATACGCAGTATTTT.

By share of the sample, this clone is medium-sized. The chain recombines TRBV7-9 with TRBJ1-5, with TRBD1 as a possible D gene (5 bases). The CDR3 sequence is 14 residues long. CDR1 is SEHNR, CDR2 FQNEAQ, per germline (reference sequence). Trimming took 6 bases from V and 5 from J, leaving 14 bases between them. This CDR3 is CASRGPGMDQPQHF. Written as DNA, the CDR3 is TGTGCCAGCAGGGGTCCAGGGATGGATCAGCCCCAGCATTTT. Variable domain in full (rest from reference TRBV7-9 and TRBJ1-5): DTGVSQNPRHKITKRGQNVTFRCDPISEHNRLYWYRQTLGQGPEFLTYFQNEAQLEKSRLLSDRFSAERPKGSFSTLEIQRTEQGDSAMYLCASRGPGMDQPQHFGDGTRLSIL.

In nucleotides, the CDR3 is TGTGCCAGCAGTGGACAGGGTTTACCCTACGAGCAGTACTTC. This sequence encodes CASSGQGLPYEQYF. V is TRBV2 and J is TRBJ2-7; 7 bases are a match to TRBD1. The CDR3 contains 14 residues. J lost 2 bases, V lost 4 bases, and 5 bases had no gene match. Germline V gene sequence: CDR1 SNHLY, CDR2 FYNNEI.

DNA for the CDR3: TGTGCCAGCAGCCAAGATGGGGCAGGGATACGAAACACCATATATTTT. Translated, it gives CASSQDGAGIRNTIYF. The V gene is TRBV3-1 (or the pseudogene TRBV3-2), the J gene TRBJ1-3, with D tentatively TRBD1 (5 bases). Germline CDR1 is LGHDT and CDR2 is YNNKEL (reference sequence). CDR3 length equals 16 residues. The germline V and J ends were trimmed by 0 bases and 5 bases, with 14 bases remaining between them.

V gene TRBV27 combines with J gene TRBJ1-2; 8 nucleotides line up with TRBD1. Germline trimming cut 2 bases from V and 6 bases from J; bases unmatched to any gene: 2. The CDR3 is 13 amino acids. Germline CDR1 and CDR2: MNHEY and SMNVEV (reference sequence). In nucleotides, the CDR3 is TGTGCCAGCAGTTTAACAGGGGGTGATGGCTACACCTTC. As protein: CASSLTGGDGYTF.

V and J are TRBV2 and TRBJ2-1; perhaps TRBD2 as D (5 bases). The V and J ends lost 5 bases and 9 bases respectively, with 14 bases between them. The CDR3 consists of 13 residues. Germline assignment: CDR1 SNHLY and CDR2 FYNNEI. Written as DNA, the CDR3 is TGTGCCAGCAGTCGGGGAGTAGTGCCTGAGCAGTTCTTC. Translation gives CASSRGVVPEQFF. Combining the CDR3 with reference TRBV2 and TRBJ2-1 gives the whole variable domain EPEVTQTPSHQVTQMGQEVILRCVPISNHLYFYWYRQILGQKVEFLVSFYNNEISEKSEIFDDQFSVERPDGSNFTLKIRSTKLEDSAMYFCASSRGVVPEQFFGPGTRLTVL.

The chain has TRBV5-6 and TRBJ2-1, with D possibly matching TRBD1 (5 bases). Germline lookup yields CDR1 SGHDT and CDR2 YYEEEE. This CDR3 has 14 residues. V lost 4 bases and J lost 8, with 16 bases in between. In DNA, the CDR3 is TGTGCCAGCAGCCTAGACCCCGGACACTATGAGCAGTTCTTC. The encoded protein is CASSLDPGHYEQFF. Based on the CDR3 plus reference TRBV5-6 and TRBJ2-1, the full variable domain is DAGVTQSPTHLIKTRGQQVTLRCSPKSGHDTVSWYQQALGQGPQFIFQYYEEEERQRGNFPDRFSGHQFPNYSSELNVNALLLGDSALYLCASSLDPGHYEQFFGPGTRLTVL.

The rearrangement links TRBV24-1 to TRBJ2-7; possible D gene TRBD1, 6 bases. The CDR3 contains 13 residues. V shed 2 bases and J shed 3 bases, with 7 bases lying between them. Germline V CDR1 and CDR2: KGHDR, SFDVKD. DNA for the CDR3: TGTGCCACCAGTGATTCGACAGGCTACGAGCAGTACTTC. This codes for CATSDSTGYEQYF.

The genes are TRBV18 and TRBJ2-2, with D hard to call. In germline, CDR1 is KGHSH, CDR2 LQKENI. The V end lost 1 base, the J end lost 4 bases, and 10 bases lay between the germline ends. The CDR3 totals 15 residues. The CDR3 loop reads CASSPLDDSTGELFF. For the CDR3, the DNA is TGTGCCAGCTCACCACTGGACGATTCCACCGGGGAGCTGTTTTTT. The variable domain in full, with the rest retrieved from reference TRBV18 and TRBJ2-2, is NAGVMQNPRHLVRRRGQEARLRCSPMKGHSHVYWYRQLPEEGLKFMVYLQKENIIDESGMPKERFSAEFPKEGPSILRIQQVVRGDSAAYFCASSPLDDSTGELFFGEGSRLTVL.

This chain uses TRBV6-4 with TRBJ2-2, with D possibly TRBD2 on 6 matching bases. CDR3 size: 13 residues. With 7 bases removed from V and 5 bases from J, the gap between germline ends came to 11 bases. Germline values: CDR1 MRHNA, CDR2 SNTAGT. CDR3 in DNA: TGTGCCAGCAAGGGAGGAGATACCGGGGAGCTGTTTTTT. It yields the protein CASKGGDTGELFF.

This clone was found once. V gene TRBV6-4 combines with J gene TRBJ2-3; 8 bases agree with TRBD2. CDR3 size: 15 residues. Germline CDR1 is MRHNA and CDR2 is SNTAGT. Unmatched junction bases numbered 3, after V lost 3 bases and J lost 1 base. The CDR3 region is CASSDSGGGTDTQYF. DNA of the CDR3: TGTGCCAGCAGTGATTCCGGGGGGGGCACAGATACGCAGTATTTT.

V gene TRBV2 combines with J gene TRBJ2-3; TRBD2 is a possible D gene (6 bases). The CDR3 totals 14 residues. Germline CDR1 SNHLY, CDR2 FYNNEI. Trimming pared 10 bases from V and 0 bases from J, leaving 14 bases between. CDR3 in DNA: TGTGCCACAAGAGGGCGGGGAAGCACAGATACGCAGTATTTT. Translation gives CATRGRGSTDTQYF.

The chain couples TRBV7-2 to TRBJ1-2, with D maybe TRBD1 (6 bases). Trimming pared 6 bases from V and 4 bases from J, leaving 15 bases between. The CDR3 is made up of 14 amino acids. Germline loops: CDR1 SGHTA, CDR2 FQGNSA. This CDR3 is CASRGGSYSYGYTF. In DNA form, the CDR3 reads TGTGCCAGCAGAGGGGGGAGCTATAGCTATGGCTACACCTTC.